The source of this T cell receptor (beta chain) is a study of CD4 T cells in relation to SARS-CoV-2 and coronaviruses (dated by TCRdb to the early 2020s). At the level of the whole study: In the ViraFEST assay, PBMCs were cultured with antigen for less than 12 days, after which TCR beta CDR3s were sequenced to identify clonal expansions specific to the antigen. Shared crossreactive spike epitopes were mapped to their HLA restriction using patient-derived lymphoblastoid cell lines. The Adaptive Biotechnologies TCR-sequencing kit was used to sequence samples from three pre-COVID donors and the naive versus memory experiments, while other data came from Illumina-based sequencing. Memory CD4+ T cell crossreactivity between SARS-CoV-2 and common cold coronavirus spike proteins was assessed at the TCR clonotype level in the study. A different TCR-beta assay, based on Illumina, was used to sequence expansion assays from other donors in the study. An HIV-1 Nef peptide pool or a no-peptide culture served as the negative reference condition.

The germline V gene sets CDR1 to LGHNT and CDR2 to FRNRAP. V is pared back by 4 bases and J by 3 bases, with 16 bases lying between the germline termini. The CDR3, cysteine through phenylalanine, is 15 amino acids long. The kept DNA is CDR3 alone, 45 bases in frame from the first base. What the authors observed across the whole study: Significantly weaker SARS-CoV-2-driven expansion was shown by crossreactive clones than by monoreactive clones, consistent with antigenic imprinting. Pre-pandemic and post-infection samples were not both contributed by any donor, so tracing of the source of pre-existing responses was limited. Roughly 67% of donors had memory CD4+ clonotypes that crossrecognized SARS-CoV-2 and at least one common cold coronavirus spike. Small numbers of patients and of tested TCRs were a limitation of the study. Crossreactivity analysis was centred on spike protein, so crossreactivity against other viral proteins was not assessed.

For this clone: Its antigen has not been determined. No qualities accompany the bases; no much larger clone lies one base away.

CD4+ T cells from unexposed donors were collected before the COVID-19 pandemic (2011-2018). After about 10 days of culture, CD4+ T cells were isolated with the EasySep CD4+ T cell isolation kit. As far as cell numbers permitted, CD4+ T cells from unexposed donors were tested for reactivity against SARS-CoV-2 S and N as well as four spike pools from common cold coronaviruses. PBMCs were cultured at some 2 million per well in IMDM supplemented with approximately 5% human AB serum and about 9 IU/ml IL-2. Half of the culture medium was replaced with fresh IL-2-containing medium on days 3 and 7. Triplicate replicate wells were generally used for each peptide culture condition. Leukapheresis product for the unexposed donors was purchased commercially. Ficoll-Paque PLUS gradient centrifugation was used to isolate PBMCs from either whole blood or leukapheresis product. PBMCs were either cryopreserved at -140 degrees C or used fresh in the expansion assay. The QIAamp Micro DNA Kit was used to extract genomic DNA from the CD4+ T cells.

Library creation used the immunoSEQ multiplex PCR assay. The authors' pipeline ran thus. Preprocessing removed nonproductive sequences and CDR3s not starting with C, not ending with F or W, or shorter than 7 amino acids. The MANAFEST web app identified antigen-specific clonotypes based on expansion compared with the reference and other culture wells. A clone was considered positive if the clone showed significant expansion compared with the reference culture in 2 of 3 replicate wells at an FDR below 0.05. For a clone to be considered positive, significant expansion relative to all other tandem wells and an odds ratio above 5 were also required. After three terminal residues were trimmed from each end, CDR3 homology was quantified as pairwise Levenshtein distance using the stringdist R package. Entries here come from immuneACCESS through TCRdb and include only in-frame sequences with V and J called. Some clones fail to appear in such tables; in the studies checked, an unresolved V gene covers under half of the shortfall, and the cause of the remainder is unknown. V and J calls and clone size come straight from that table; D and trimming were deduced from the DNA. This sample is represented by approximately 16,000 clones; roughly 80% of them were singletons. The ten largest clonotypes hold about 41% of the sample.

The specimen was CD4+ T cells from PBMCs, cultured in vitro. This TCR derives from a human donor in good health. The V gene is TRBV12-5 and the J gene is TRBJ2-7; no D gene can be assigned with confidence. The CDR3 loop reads CASGSILRAGYEQYF. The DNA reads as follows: TGTGCTAGTGGTTCCATCCTCCGGGCCGGCTACGAGCAGTACTTC. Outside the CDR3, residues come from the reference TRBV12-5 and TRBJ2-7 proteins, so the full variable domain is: DARVTQTPRHKVTEMGQEVTMRCQPILGHNTVFWYRQTMMQGLELLAYFRNRAPLDDSGMPKDRFSAEMPDATLATLKIQPSEPRDSAVYFCASGSILRAGYEQYFGPGTRLTVT.